This TCR delta chain emerged from a study of Vδ1+ human thymocytes. Whole-study results and caveats: Bulk data may be misread because of unexpected Vdelta2 sequences. Unlike peripheral blood Vdelta1+ controls, thymic delta-chain sequences included around 21% Vdelta2 and few Vdelta3. In the thymus, TRG and TRD repertoires looked highly polyclonal with Gaussian CDR3 lengths. TRD repertoires were essentially private, unlike widely shared TRG clonotypes.

RNA was extracted from the cells and then reverse transcribed. Multiplex PCR used pooled V-gene forward primers and a constant-region reverse primer to amplify CDR3s. TCRdb redid the clone calls on the multiplex PCR reads with CATT. The table records tens of thousands of delta-chain clones, 15% of them present only once. Alphabeta T cells were depleted, then CD3+ Vdelta1+ Vdelta2- thymocytes were FACS-sorted. There are a few counts of this clone. Antigen: not known. Germline lookup yields CDR1 TSWWSYY and CDR2 QGS. V dropped 0 bases and J dropped 4; count of bases not matched to a gene: 12. The CDR3 runs to 19 residues.

The chain employs TRDV1 and TRDJ2; TRDD3 aligns across 9 bases. This clonotype originated in a boy under two years old who had congenital heart surgery. The source material was Vdelta1+ gamma-delta thymocytes from the thymus. Subset given: FACS-sorted CD3+ TCRalphabeta- TCRVdelta1+ TCRVdelta2- thymocytes. This CDR3 reads CALGELPDRGIQPTAQLFF. CDR3 sequence (DNA): TGTGCTCTTGGGGAACTACCCGACCGGGGGATACAGCCGACAGCACAACTCTTCTTT.